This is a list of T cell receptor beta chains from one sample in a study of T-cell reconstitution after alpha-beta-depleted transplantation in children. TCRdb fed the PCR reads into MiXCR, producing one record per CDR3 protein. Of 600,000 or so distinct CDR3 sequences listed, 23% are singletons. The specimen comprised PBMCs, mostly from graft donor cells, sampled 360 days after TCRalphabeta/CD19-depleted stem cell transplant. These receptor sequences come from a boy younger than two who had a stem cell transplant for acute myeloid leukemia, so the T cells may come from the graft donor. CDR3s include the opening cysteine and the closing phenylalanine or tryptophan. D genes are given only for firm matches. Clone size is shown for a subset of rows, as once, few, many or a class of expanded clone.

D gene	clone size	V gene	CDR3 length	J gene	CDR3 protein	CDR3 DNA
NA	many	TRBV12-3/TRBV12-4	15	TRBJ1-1	CASSLGLGMNTEAFF	TGTGCCAGCAGTTTAGGATTGGGGATGAACACTGAAGCTTTCTTT
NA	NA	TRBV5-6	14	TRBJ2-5	CASSLQGILETQYF	TGTGCCAGCAGCTTGCAGGGGATACTGGAGACCCAGTACTTC
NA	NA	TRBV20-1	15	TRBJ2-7	CSARDPDSNSYEQYF	TGCAGTGCTAGAGATCCGGACTCTAACTCCTACGAGCAGTACTTC
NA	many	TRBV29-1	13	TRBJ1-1	CSVVGTLNTEAFF	TGCAGCGTTGTGGGGACTCTGAACACTGAAGCTTTCTTT
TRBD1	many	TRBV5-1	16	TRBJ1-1	CASSLLTQGARTEAFF	TGCGCCAGCAGCTTGTTGACACAGGGGGCGCGAACTGAAGCTTTCTTT
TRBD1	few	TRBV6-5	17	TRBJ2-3	CASSYGSGTVSTDTQYF	TGTGCCAGCAGTTATGGAAGTGGGACAGTTAGCACAGATACGCAGTATTTT
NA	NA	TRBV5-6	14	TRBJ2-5	CASSLSGGTETQYF	TGTGCCAGCAGCTTGTCGGGGGGCACAGAGACCCAGTACTTC
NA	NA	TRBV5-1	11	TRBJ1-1	CASTGDGQAFF	TGCGCCAGCACCGGGGACGGGCAAGCTTTCTTT
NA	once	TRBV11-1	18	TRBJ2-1	CASSLVTAAARGDNEQFF	TGTGCCAGCAGCTTAGTAACGGCGGCGGCGCGGGGCGACAATGAGCAGTTCTTC
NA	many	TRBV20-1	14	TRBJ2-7	CSARGSSNPYEQYF	TGCAGTGCTAGAGGGAGTTCGAATCCCTACGAGCAGTACTTC
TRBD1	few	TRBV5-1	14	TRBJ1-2	CASSADRGDYGYTF	TGCGCCAGCAGCGCCGACAGGGGAGACTATGGCTACACCTTC
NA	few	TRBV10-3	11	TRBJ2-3	CAIGTVDTQYF	TGTGCCATCGGAACCGTAGATACGCAGTATTTT
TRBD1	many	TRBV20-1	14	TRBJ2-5	CSARHRQGQETQYF	TGCAGTGCTCGACATAGACAGGGCCAAGAGACCCAGTACTTC
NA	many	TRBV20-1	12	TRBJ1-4	CSARTSNEKLFF	TGCAGTGCTAGGACGAGTAATGAAAAACTGTTTTTT
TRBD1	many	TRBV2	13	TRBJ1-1	CASRGQGRTEAFF	TGTGCCAGCAGGGGACAGGGCAGGACTGAAGCTTTCTTT
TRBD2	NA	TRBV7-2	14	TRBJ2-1	CASSLEAGKNEQFF	TGTGCCAGCAGCTTAGAAGCGGGGAAAAATGAGCAGTTCTTC
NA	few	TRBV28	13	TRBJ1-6	CASGSLHNSPLHF	TGTGCCAGCGGGTCGCTGCATAATTCACCCCTCCACTTT
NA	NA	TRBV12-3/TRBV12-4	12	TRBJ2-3	CASSLQGNTQYF	TGTGCCAGCAGTTTACAGGGGAATACGCAGTATTTT
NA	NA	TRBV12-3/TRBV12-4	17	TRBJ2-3	CASSPIGGGLSTDTQYF	TGTGCCAGCAGTCCGATTGGGGGGGGCCTAAGCACAGATACGCAGTATTTT
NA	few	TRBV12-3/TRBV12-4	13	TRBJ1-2	CASSPRGTDGYTF	TGTGCCAGCAGTCCTCGAGGGACGGATGGCTACACCTTC
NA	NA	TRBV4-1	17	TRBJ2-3	CASSQDEEQGSTDTQYF	TGCGCCAGCAGCCAAGATGAGGAACAGGGTAGCACAGATACGCAGTATTTT
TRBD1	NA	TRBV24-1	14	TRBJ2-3	CATIPGQGTDTQYF	TGTGCCACCATTCCGGGACAGGGGACAGATACGCAGTATTTT
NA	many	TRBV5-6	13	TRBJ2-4	CASSLSSKNIQYF	TGTGCCAGCAGCTTGTCGAGCAAAAACATTCAGTACTTC
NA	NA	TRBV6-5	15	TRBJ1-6	CASSYVGTYNSPLHF	TGTGCCAGCAGTTACGTGGGCACATATAATTCACCCCTCCACTTT
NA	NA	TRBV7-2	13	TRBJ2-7	CASSIQGGYEQYF	TGTGCCAGCAGCATTCAGGGGGGCTACGAGCAGTACTTC
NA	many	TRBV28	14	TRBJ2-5	CASSFSSDQETQYF	TGTGCCAGCAGTTTTAGTAGCGACCAAGAGACCCAGTACTTC
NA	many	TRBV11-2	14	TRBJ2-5	CASSEPGGIETQYF	TGTGCCAGCAGCGAACCGGGGGGCATAGAGACCCAGTACTTC
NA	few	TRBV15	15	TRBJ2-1	CATSRDIVAGGEQFF	TGTGCCACCAGCAGAGATATTGTCGCCGGGGGTGAGCAGTTCTTC
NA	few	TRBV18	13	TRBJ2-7	CASSQGHSYEQYF	TGTGCCAGCTCACAGGGACACTCCTACGAGCAGTACTTC
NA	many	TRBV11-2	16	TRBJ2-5	CASSLGRGAPQETQYF	TGTGCCAGCAGCTTAGGCAGGGGAGCCCCACAAGAGACCCAGTACTTC
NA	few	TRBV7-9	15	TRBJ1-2	CASSRPQADRYGYTF	TGTGCCAGCAGCCGCCCGCAGGCAGACCGCTATGGCTACACCTTC